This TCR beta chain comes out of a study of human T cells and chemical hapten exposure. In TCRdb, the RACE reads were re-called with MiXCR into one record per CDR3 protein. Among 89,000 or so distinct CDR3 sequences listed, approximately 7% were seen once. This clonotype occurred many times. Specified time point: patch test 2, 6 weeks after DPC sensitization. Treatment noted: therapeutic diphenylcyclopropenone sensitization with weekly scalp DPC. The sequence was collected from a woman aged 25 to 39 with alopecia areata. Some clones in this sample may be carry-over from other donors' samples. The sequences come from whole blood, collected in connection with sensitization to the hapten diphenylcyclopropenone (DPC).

CDR3 DNA: TGTGCCAGCAGATGGACTAGCGGGGGGGCCGAGCAGTTCTTC. Its protein product is CASRWTSGGAEQFF. The chain links TRBV2 to TRBJ2-1; 15 positions match TRBD2. This CDR3 contains 14 residues. V shed 6 bases and J 10 bases; nucleotides not matched to a gene: 4. Looked up from germline, CDR1 is SNHLY and CDR2 is FYNNEI.